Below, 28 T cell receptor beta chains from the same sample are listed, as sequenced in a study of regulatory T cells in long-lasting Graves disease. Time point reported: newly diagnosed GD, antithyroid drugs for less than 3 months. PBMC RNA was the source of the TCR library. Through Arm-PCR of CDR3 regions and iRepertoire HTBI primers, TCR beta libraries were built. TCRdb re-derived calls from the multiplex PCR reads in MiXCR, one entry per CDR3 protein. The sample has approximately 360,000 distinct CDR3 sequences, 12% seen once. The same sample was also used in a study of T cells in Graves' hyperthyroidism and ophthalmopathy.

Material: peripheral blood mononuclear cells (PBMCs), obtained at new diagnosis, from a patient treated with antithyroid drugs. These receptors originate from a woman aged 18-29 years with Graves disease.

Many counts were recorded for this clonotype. DNA for the CDR3: TGTGCCAGCAGTTTATATCCGGGGGCTATACAAGAGACCCAGTACTTC. Residues: CASSLYPGAIQETQYF. J is TRBJ2-5 and V is TRBV27, with D tentatively TRBD1 or TRBD2 (6 bases each). This CDR3 is 16 amino acids long. The ends were cut back, 1 base at V and 2 bases at J, with 14 bases in the middle. CDR1 and CDR2 (germline): MNHEY, SMNVEV (reference sequence).

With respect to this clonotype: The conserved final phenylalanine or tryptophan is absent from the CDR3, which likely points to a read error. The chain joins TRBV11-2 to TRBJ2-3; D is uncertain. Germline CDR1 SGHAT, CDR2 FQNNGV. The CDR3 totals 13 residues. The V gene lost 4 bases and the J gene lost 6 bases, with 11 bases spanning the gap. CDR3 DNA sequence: TGTGCCAGCAGCTGGGTTTACGGGGATACGCAGTATTCT. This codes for CASSWVYGDTQYS.

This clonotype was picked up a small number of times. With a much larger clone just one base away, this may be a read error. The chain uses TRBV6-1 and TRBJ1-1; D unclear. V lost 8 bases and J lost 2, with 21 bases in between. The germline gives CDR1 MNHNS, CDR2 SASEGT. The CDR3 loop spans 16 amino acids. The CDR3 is CASCRRRVRRNTEAFF. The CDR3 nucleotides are TGTGCCAGCTGTCGGAGGAGAGTACGAAGAAACACTGAAGCTTTCTTT.

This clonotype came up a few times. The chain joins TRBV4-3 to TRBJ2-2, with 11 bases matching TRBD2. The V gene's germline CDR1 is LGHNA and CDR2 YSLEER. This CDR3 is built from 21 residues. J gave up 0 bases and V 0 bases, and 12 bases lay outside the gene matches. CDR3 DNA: TGCGCCAGCAGCCAAGATATTGGGCTAGCGGGAGGATTGGCGAACACCGGGGAGCTGTTTTTT. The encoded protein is CASSQDIGLAGGLANTGELFF.

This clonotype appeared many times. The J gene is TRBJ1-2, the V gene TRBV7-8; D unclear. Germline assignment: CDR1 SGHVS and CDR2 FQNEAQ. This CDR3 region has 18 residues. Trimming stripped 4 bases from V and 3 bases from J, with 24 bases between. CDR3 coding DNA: TGTGCCAGCAGCTCCTTACCCAGTTCCAGGCCTAACTACTATGGCTACACCTTC. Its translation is CASSSLPSSRPNYYGYTF.

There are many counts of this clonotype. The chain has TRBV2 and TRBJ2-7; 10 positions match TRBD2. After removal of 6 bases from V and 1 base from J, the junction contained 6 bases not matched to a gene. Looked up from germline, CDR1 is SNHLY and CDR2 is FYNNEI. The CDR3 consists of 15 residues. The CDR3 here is CASSEASGRSYEQYF. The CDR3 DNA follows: TGTGCCAGCAGCGAGGCTAGCGGGAGATCCTACGAGCAGTACTTC.

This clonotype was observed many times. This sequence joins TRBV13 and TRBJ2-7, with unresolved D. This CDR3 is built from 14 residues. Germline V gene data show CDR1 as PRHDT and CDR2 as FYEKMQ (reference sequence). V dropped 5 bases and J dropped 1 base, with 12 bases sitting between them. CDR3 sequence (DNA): TGTGCCAGCAGCGCGAGACCCGCATCCTACGAGCAGTACTTC. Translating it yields CASSARPASYEQYF.

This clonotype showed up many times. The CDR3 spells CASSKPAHSHTEAFF. The DNA for the CDR3 is TGTGCCAGCAGTAAACCAGCTCATTCCCACACTGAAGCTTTCTTT. V and J are TRBV6-2 or TRBV6-3 and TRBJ1-1; D not certain. The CDR3 totals 15 residues. Germline V gene data show CDR1 as MNHEY and CDR2 as SVGEGT. V shed 5 bases and J shed 3 bases, with 16 bases lying between them.

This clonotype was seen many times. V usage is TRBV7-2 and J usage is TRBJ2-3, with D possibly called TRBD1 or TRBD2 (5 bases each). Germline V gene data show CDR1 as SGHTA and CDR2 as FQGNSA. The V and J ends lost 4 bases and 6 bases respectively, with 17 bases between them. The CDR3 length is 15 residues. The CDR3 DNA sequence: TGTGCCAGCAGCTCACTGGGGACCCCTATGGATACGCAGTATTTT. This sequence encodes CASSSLGTPMDTQYF.

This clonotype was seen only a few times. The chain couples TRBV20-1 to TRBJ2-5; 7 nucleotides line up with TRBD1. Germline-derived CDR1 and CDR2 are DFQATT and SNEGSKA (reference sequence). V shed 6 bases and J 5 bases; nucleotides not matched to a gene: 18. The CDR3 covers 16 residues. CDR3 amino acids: CSAKLTERGRRETQYF. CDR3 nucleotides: TGCAGTGCCAAACTAACGGAAAGGGGGCGTCGGGAGACCCAGTACTTC.

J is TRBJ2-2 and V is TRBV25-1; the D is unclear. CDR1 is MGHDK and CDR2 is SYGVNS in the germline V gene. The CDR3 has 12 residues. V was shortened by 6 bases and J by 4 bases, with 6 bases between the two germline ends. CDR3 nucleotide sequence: TGTGCCAGCAGGGGCCCCACCGGGGAGCTGTTTTTT. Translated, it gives CASRGPTGELFF.

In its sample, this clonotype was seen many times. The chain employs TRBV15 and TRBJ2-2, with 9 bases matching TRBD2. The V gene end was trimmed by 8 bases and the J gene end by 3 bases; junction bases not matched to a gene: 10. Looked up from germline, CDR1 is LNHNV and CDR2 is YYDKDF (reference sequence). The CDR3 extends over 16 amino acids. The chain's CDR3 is CATSTRLAVDTGELFF. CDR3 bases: TGTGCCACCTCCACCCGACTAGCGGTGGACACCGGGGAGCTGTTTTTT.

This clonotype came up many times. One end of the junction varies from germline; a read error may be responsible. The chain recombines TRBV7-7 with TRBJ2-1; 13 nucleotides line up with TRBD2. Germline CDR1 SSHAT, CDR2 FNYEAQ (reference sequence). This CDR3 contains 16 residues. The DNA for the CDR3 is TGTGCTAGCAGCACCGGACTAGCGGGGGAGAGCTATGAGCAGTTCTTC. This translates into CASSTGLAGESYEQFF.

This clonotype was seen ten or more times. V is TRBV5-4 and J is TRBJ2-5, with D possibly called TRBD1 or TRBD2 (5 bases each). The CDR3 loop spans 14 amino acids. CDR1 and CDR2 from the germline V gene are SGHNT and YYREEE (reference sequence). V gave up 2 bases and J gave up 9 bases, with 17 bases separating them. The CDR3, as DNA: TGTGCCAGCAGCTTCCCCGGGGCTAGTCAGGCCCAGTACTTC. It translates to CASSFPGASQAQYF.

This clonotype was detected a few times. CDR3 nucleotide sequence: TGTGCCACCAGCAAGTGGGGGGCCTACAATGAGCAGTTCTTC. It translates to CATSKWGAYNEQFF. The rearrangement links TRBV15 to TRBJ2-1; tentative D call: TRBD2 (6 bases). The CDR3 is 14 residues long. The germline V gene has CDR1 LNHNV and CDR2 YYDKDF (reference sequence). Trimming pared 4 bases from V and 2 bases from J, leaving 9 bases between.

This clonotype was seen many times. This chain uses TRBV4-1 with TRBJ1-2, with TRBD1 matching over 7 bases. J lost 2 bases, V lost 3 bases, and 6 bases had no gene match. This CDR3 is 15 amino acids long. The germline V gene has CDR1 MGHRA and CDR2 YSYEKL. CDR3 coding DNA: TGCGCCAGCAGCCAGCCGGGACAGCCAAACTATGGCTACACCTTC. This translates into CASSQPGQPNYGYTF.

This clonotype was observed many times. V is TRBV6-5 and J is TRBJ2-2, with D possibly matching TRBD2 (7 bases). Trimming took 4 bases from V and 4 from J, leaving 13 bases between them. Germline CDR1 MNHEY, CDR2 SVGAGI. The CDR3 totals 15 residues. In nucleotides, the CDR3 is TGTGCCAGCAGTTCCCCGGGGGGCGGCACCGGGGAGCTGTTTTTT. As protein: CASSSPGGGTGELFF.

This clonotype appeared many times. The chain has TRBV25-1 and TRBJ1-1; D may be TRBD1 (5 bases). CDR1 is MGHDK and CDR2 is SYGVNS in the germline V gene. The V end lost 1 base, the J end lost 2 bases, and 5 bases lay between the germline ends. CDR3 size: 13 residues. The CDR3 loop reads CASSEWGNTEAFF. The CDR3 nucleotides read TGTGCCAGCAGTGAATGGGGCAACACTGAAGCTTTCTTT.

CDR3 nucleotide sequence: TGTGCCAGCAGCTTGGGGCGACTAGCGGGAGGGCCCCCTGGGGCCAACGTCCTGACTTTC. Its translation is CASSLGRLAGGPPGANVLTF. The V gene is TRBV7-9, the J gene TRBJ2-6, with 14 positions matching TRBD2. The CDR3 totals 20 residues. Germline V gene sequence: CDR1 SEHNR, CDR2 FQNEAQ (reference sequence). Germline trimming cut 3 bases from V and 2 bases from J; bases unmatched to any gene: 9. Full variable domain (missing parts from reference TRBV7-9 and TRBJ2-6): DTGVSQNPRHKITKRGQNVTFRCDPISEHNRLYWYRQTLGQGPEFLTYFQNEAQLEKSRLLSDRFSAERPKGSFSTLEIQRTEQGDSAMYLCASSLGRLAGGPPGANVLTFGAGSRLTVL.

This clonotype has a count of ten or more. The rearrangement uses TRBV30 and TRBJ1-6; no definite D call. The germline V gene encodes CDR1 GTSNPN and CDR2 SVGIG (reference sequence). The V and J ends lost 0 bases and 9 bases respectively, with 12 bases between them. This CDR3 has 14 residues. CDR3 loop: CAWSVSGFRSPLHF. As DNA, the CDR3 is TGTGCCTGGAGTGTGTCCGGGTTTCGTTCACCCCTCCACTTT.

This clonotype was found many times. The CDR3 region is CASSEKNQGAIGYTF. CDR3 coding DNA: TGCGCCAGCAGTGAGAAGAACCAGGGGGCAATTGGCTACACCTTC. The chain links TRBV10-1 to TRBJ1-2; 8 bases map to TRBD1. Germline V lookup: CDR1 WNHNN, CDR2 SYGVQD (reference sequence). J gave up 7 bases and V 2 bases, and 9 bases lay outside the gene matches. The CDR3 spans 15 residues.

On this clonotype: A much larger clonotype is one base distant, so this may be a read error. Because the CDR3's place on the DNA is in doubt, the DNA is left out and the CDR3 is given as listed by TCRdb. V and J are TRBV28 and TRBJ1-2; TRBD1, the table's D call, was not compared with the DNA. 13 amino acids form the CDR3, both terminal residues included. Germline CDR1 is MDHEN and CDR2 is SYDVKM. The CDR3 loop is CASRDIGNYGCTF.

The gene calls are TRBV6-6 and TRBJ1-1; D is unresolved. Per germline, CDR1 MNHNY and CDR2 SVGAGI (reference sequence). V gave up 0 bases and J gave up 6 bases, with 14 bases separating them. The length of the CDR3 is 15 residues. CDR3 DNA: TGTGCCAGCAGTTACTCGATCCCCAGGAGCTCTGAAGCTTTCTTT. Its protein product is CASSYSIPRSSEAFF.

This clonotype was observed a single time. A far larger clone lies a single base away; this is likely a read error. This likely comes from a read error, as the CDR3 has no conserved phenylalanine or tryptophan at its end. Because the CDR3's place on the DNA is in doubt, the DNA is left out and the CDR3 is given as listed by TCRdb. This chain's CDR3 is CASSYSKGNEQFL. The chain joins TRBV6-9 to TRBJ2-3. Per germline, CDR1 MNHGY and CDR2 SVAAGI. The CDR3 adds up to 13 amino acids, both ends counted.

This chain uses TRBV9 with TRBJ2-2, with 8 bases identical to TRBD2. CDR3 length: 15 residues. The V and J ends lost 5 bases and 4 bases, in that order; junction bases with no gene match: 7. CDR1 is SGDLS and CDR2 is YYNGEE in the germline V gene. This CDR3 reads CASSFSGTITGELFF. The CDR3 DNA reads TGTGCCAGCAGTTTTAGCGGGACGATCACCGGGGAGCTGTTTTTT.

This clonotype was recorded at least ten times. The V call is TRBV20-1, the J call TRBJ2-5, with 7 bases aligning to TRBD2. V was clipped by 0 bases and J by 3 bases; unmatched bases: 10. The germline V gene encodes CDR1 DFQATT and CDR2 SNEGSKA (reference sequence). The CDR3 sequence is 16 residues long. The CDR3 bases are TGCAGTGCTAGAGACGATCGGCTAGCGGCTAAAGAGACCCAGTACTTC. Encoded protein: CSARDDRLAAKETQYF.

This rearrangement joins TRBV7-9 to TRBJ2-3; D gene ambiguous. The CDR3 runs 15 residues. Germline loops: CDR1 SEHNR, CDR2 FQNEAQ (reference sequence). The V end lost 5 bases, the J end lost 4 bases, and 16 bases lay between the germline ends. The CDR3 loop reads CASSPGYGWPDTQYF. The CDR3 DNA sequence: TGTGCCAGCAGCCCTGGCTATGGATGGCCAGATACGCAGTATTTT.

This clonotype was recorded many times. In nucleotides, the CDR3 is TGTGCCAGCAGTTTATACCGCCCGGACGGACGCACAGATACGCAGTATTTT. Amino acids: CASSLYRPDGRTDTQYF. The chain employs TRBV27 and TRBJ2-3; D ambiguous. Germline lookup yields CDR1 MNHEY and CDR2 SMNVEV (reference sequence). The CDR3 covers 17 residues. Trimming shortened V by 1 base and J by 1 base, and 15 bases separated the two germline ends.